This T cell receptor beta chain appears in the sequencing data of a study of PD-L1 blockade in urothelial cancer. Study at large: Each participant's history included 0 to 3 prior chemotherapy regimens. Blood underwent analysis 3 weeks (second dose) and 6 weeks after treatment began.

Templates that were synthetic TCR analogs were spiked into each PCR. Measured with immunoSEQ multiplex PCR; TCRdb has only the in-frame clones, and not every one. The sample lists some 50,000 clones; about 91% were seen once. Germline V gene data show CDR1 as LNHDA and CDR2 as SQIVND (reference sequence). The CDR3 spans 14 residues. The V gene lost 4 bases and the J gene lost 9 bases, with 16 bases spanning the gap. For each patient, 1 to 8 samples were obtained, pretreatment and on-treatment. The sample in question was PBMCs, obtained around atezolizumab (anti-PD-L1) treatment. This clonotype originated in an elderly man with urothelial cancer. The chain has TRBV19 and TRBJ1-5; a weak D match, TRBD1 (6 bases). The CDR3 spells CASSNEGTRGPQHF. The CDR3 DNA is TGTGCCAGTAGTAACGAGGGGACCAGGGGGCCCCAGCATTTT.